A single sample gave rise to the 29 T cell receptor beta chains below, sequenced in a study of CD8 T cells in Susac syndrome. An input of about 0.45 to 1 ug of RNA was subjected to reverse transcription using random hexamers. TCRdb independently ran MiXCR on the immunoSEQ multiplex PCR reads; one entry per CDR3 protein. This table holds fewer than 85,000 distinct CDR3 sequences, roughly 95% found once. The specimen sequenced was CD8+ T cells from PBMCs. Receptors were obtained from a human donor with Susac syndrome.

This clonotype is a singleton in its sample. The chain uses TRBV6-2 or TRBV6-3 and TRBJ1-1, with D maybe TRBD1 (5 bases). In germline, CDR1 is MNHEY, CDR2 SVGEGT. CDR3 length: 13 residues. V lost 4 bases and J lost 5, with 11 bases in between. For the CDR3, the DNA is TGTGCCAGCAGTTTCCTAGGGGCGACTGAAGCTTTCTTT. It specifies CASSFLGATEAFF.

The chain recombines TRBV28 with TRBJ1-5, with a tentative D call TRBD1 (6 bases). Trimming cost V 6 bases and J 0 bases, with 15 bases left between them. The germline V gene encodes CDR1 MDHEN and CDR2 SYDVKM. The CDR3 runs to 16 residues. CDR3 DNA sequence: TGTGCCAGCAGCCTAACAGGGTCCTTTAGCAATCAGCCCCAGCATTTT. Its translation: CASSLTGSFSNQPQHF. The full variable domain, with the rest looked up from reference TRBV28 and TRBJ1-5, is DVKVTQSSRYLVKRTGEKVFLECVQDMDHENMFWYRQDPGLGLRLIYFSYDVKMKEKGDIPEGYSVSREKKERFSLILESASTNQTSMYLCASSLTGSFSNQPQHFGDGTRLSIL.

The V call is TRBV10-3, the J call TRBJ1-2; 7 nucleotides line up with TRBD1. The ends lost 0 bases at V and 8 bases at J; junction bases unmatched: 6. The CDR3 length is 14 residues. Germline-derived CDR1 and CDR2 are ENHRY and SYGVKD. Here the CDR3 reads CAISESLTGIGYTF. DNA for the CDR3: TGTGCCATCAGTGAGTCGTTGACAGGGATAGGCTACACCTTC.

CDR3 coding DNA: TGTGCCAGCAGCGCGGGCCTCTCTGAAGGTGGCTACACCTTC. It specifies CASSAGLSEGGYTF. The rearrangement uses TRBV7-9 and TRBJ1-2; D gene ambiguous. Germline V gives CDR1 SEHNR, CDR2 FQNEAQ (reference sequence). The CDR3 length is 14 residues. V lost 5 bases and J lost 7, with 17 bases in between.

The genes are TRBV5-4 and TRBJ2-1; 11 bases are a match to TRBD2. V lost 4 bases and J lost 6; bases outside the gene matches: 6. The germline V gene encodes CDR1 SGHNT and CDR2 YYREEE (reference sequence). There are 15 residues in the CDR3. The CDR3 DNA reads as TGTGCCAGCAGCCAGACTAGCGGGGCCCCCAATGAGCAGTTCTTC. Encoded protein: CASSQTSGAPNEQFF.

The chain links TRBV6-2 or TRBV6-3 to TRBJ2-7; TRBD1 aligns across 8 bases. Trimming removed 7 bases from V and 7 bases from J; junction bases left unmatched: 12. The CDR3 loop spans 14 amino acids. Per germline, CDR1 MNHEY and CDR2 SVGEGT. The CDR3 DNA reads TGTGCCAGCATCCCGAGGACAGGGCGCGGGGAGCAGTACTTC. Protein: CASIPRTGRGEQYF.

Comment on this clonotype: In this CDR3 the conserved last residue, phenylalanine or tryptophan, is missing, so a read error is likely. This sequence joins TRBV5-1 and TRBJ2-1; tentatively, D is TRBD1 (5 bases). This CDR3 is built from 15 residues. Germline values: CDR1 SGHRS, CDR2 YFSETQ. CDR3 loop: CASGLGQSSYNEQFL. DNA of the CDR3: TGCGCCAGCGGCTTAGGACAAAGCTCCTACAATGAGCAGTTCCTC.

The chain carries TRBV9 and TRBJ2-7; no clear D. This CDR3 is built from 11 residues. CDR1 and CDR2 from the germline V gene are SGDLS and YYNGEE. The CDR3 region is CALVRTYEQYF. CDR3 coding DNA: TGTGCTCTAGTACGGACCTACGAGCAGTACTTC.

A few counts support this clonotype. The chain carries TRBV12-3 or TRBV12-4 and TRBJ2-3; no reliable D call. The CDR3 sequence is 13 residues long. The V gene lost 6 bases and the J gene lost 2 bases, with 9 bases spanning the gap. CDR3 DNA: TGTGCCAGCAGCCCTGGAGTCACAGATACGCAGTATTTT. Its translation is CASSPGVTDTQYF.

The rearrangement links TRBV21-1 to TRBJ2-7; the listed D gene, TRBD1, was not tested against the DNA. TRBV21-1 is shown as a pseudogene. The CDR3 is 12 residues long. Here the CDR3 DNA reads TGTGCCAGCACCCGAGGGGTACGGGAGCAGTACTTC. Protein product: CASTRGVREQYF.

Here the CDR3 reads CASAGGRWDEQFF. As DNA, the CDR3 is TGTGCCAGCGCGGGGGGCCGGTGGGATGAGCAGTTCTTC. This sequence joins TRBV12-3 or TRBV12-4 and TRBJ2-1, with 8 positions matching TRBD2. The V and J ends lost 8 bases and 8 bases, in that order; junction bases with no gene match: 8. The CDR3 is made up of 13 amino acids.

This clonotype turned up a few times. The chain combines TRBV9 with TRBJ2-3; 9 bases line up with TRBD2. The CDR3 consists of 16 residues. V was pared by 3 bases and J by 4 bases, with 9 bases of the junction left unmatched. Germline CDR1 SGDLS, CDR2 YYNGEE. As DNA, the CDR3 is TGTGCCAGCAGCGCTACCGGGACTAGCAAAGCAGATACGCAGTATTTT. Residues: CASSATGTSKADTQYF.

For the CDR3, the DNA is TGTGCCAGCAGTAAGAGCACAGATACGCAGTATTTT. This codes for CASSKSTDTQYF. The chain uses TRBV25-1 and TRBJ2-3; D uncertain. This CDR3 is built from 12 residues. The V and J ends lost 5 bases and 0 bases respectively, with 3 bases between them. Germline CDR1 is MGHDK and CDR2 is SYGVNS.

This chain's CDR3 is CASWKGQGRYGYTF. The DNA for the CDR3 is TGTGCCAGCTGGAAGGGACAGGGGCGTTATGGCTACACCTTC. The rearrangement joins TRBV19 to TRBJ1-2; TRBD1 agrees at 10 bases. Germline trimming cut 9 bases from V and 5 bases from J; bases unmatched to any gene: 9. In germline, CDR1 is LNHDA, CDR2 SQIVND (reference sequence). This CDR3 is built from 14 residues.

V gene TRBV5-6 combines with J gene TRBJ1-2, with TRBD1 identical over 12 bases. Germline CDR1 reads SGHDT; CDR2 reads YYEEEE. J gave up 7 bases and V 2 bases, and 6 bases lay outside the gene matches. The CDR3 spans 15 residues. The CDR3 is CASSFGTGGAGGYTF. The DNA for the CDR3 is TGTGCCAGCAGCTTTGGGACAGGGGGCGCAGGTGGCTACACCTTC. Full variable domain (missing parts from reference TRBV5-6 and TRBJ1-2): DAGVTQSPTHLIKTRGQQVTLRCSPKSGHDTVSWYQQALGQGPQFIFQYYEEEERQRGNFPDRFSGHQFPNYSSELNVNALLLGDSALYLCASSFGTGGAGGYTFGSGTRLTVV.

The CDR3 is CASSVTSGQGFYGYTF. In nucleotides, the CDR3 is TGTGCCAGCAGCGTCACCTCCGGACAGGGGTTCTATGGCTACACCTTC. The V and J genes are TRBV9 and TRBJ1-2, with TRBD1 matching over 9 bases. The CDR3 covers 16 residues. The trim removed 2 bases at V and 4 bases at J, leaving 9 bases unmatched. Germline CDR1 is SGDLS and CDR2 is YYNGEE.

V and J are TRBV4-1 and TRBJ1-2, with 9 bases that match TRBD1. With 6 bases clipped from V and 2 bases from J, the junction kept 4 bases outside the gene matches. The CDR3 contains 14 residues. Per germline, CDR1 MGHRA and CDR2 YSYEKL. CDR3 protein: CASSSGTGNYGYTF. DNA of the CDR3: TGCGCCAGCAGTTCCGGGACAGGGAACTATGGCTACACCTTC.

This chain links TRBV3-1 with TRBJ2-5, with D perhaps given as TRBD1 or TRBD2 (5 bases each). The germline gives CDR1 LGHDT, CDR2 YNNKEL (reference sequence). This CDR3 has 17 residues. V lost 1 base to trimming and J lost 5 bases, with 20 bases between them. The chain's CDR3 is CASSQAIRDPGMETQYF. In DNA, the CDR3 is TGTGCCAGCAGCCAAGCGATACGGGACCCAGGGATGGAGACCCAGTACTTC.

The CDR3 spells CASSLFPGPGNTIYF. CDR3 sequence (DNA): TGTGCCAGCAGTTTATTTCCGGGGCCGGGAAACACCATATATTTT. The chain combines TRBV27 with TRBJ1-3, with a tentative D call TRBD1 (5 bases). V was pared by 1 base and J by 4 bases, with 11 bases between. The CDR3 extends over 15 amino acids. Germline values: CDR1 MNHEY, CDR2 SMNVEV (reference sequence).

The V call is TRBV7-6, the J call TRBJ1-1; D may be TRBD1 (5 bases). Looked up from germline, CDR1 is SGHVS and CDR2 is FNYEAQ. The length of the CDR3 is 14 residues. Trimming shortened V by 1 base and J by 2 bases, and 8 bases separated the two germline ends. CDR3 sequence reads: CASSLGTFNTEAFF. The CDR3 DNA follows: TGTGCCAGCAGCTTAGGGACATTCAACACTGAAGCTTTCTTT.

DNA of the CDR3: TGCAGTGCTGGCACCGGGACAGGCGACCCCTACGAGCAGTACTTC. Amino acids: CSAGTGTGDPYEQYF. The chain employs TRBV20-1 and TRBJ2-7, with TRBD1 matching over 8 bases. This CDR3 comprises 15 residues. The germline V gene has CDR1 DFQATT and CDR2 SNEGSKA (reference sequence). Trimming removed 5 bases from V and 2 bases from J; junction bases left unmatched: 11.

The chain has TRBV7-9 and TRBJ1-3, with TRBD1 matching over 7 bases. The CDR3 length is 14 residues. In germline, CDR1 is SEHNR, CDR2 FQNEAQ (reference sequence). After removal of 5 bases from V and 2 bases from J, the junction contained 3 bases not matched to a gene. The CDR3 sequence: CASSETGTGNTIYF. The CDR3 DNA sequence: TGTGCCAGCAGCGAGACAGGGACTGGAAACACCATATATTTT. The full variable domain, its missing parts supplied by reference TRBV7-9 and TRBJ1-3, is DTGVSQNPRHKITKRGQNVTFRCDPISEHNRLYWYRQTLGQGPEFLTYFQNEAQLEKSRLLSDRFSAERPKGSFSTLEIQRTEQGDSAMYLCASSETGTGNTIYFGEGSWLTVV.

The rearrangement links TRBV27 to TRBJ2-7; D might be TRBD2 (7 bases). This CDR3 region has 14 residues. V was trimmed by 5 bases and J by 2 bases, leaving 13 bases between them. CDR1 is MNHEY and CDR2 is SMNVEV in the germline V gene (reference sequence). The chain's CDR3 is CASSPLGGPYEQYF. The CDR3 nucleotides are TGTGCCAGCAGTCCTCTCGGGGGGCCCTACGAGCAGTACTTC.

This rearrangement joins TRBV9 to TRBJ2-6; TRBD1 matches at 9 bases. This CDR3 spans 18 amino acids. The V and J ends lost 4 bases and 0 bases, in that order; junction bases with no gene match: 8. Germline-derived CDR1 and CDR2 are SGDLS and YYNGEE. The CDR3 spells CASSFPGQGNSGANVLTF. The CDR3 coding sequence is TGTGCCAGCAGCTTTCCGGGACAGGGTAACTCTGGGGCCAACGTCCTGACTTTC. Looking up the rest from reference TRBV9 and TRBJ2-6 gives the full variable domain: DSGVTQTPKHLITATGQRVTLRCSPRSGDLSVYWYQQSLDQGLQFLIQYYNGEERAKGNILERFSAQQFPDLHSELNLSSLELGDSALYFCASSFPGQGNSGANVLTFGAGSRLTVL.

This chain links TRBV3-1 with TRBJ2-5, with D perhaps matching TRBD1 (7 bases). The germline V gene encodes CDR1 LGHDT and CDR2 YNNKEL (reference sequence). V dropped 4 bases and J dropped 4 bases, with 13 bases sitting between them. The CDR3 sequence is 14 residues long. DNA for the CDR3: TGTGCCAGCAGCCCCTGGAGGGGGCGAGAGACCCAGTACTTC. It yields the protein CASSPWRGRETQYF.

This clonotype was recorded once. The chain employs TRBV7-9 and TRBJ2-2, with D tentatively TRBD2 (5 bases). The CDR3 extends over 13 amino acids. In germline, CDR1 is SEHNR, CDR2 FQNEAQ (reference sequence). V dropped 7 bases and J dropped 6 bases, with 12 bases sitting between them. CDR3 in DNA: TGTGCCAGCATCCCGACGGGATCCGGGGAGCTGTTTTTT. Protein product: CASIPTGSGELFF.

V and J are TRBV7-3 and TRBJ2-1; no reliable D call. Germline V CDR1 and CDR2: SGHTA, FQGTGA. Trimming shortened V by 6 bases and J by 6 bases, and 12 bases separated the two germline ends. The CDR3 runs to 13 residues. The CDR3 DNA is TGTGCCAGCAGTCAGATTCCAGGCAATGAGCAGTTCTTC. Amino acid sequence: CASSQIPGNEQFF.

The rearrangement joins TRBV7-8 to TRBJ1-5; D perhaps matches TRBD1 (5 bases). With 5 bases removed from V and 4 bases from J, the gap between germline ends came to 9 bases. Germline V gives CDR1 SGHVS, CDR2 FQNEAQ. The CDR3 covers 13 residues. DNA of the CDR3: TGTGCCAGCAGCCGGGACGGGAATCAGCCCCAGCATTTT. Its protein is CASSRDGNQPQHF.

This clonotype has only a few counts. The CDR3: CASSLISGAEETQYF. The CDR3 DNA sequence: TGTGCCAGCAGTTTGATTAGCGGGGCTGAAGAGACCCAGTACTTC. The chain combines TRBV28 with TRBJ2-5, with 8 bases aligning to TRBD2. This CDR3 has 15 amino acids. CDR1 and CDR2 (germline): MDHEN, SYDVKM. V lost 3 bases and J lost 3; bases outside the gene matches: 6.